Below, 29 T cell receptor beta chains from the same sample are listed, as sequenced in a study of shared clonotypes between healthy human individuals. Measured with immunoSEQ multiplex PCR; TCRdb has only the in-frame clones, and not every one. Of 1.4 million to 1.5 million clones listed, roughly 97% are singletons. Specimen: naive CD4+ T cells sorted from blood. Subset indicated: CD45RA+ positively selected. The receptors shown here come from a man aged 25-45 years in good health.

The CDR3 region is CASSTTGDNEQFF. DNA of the CDR3: TGTGCCAGCTCAACTACAGGGGACAATGAGCAGTTCTTC. The chain joins TRBV18 to TRBJ2-1, with 7 positions matching TRBD1. The V and J ends lost 5 bases and 5 bases, in that order; junction bases with no gene match: 3. Per the germline V gene, CDR1 is KGHSH and CDR2 is LQKENI. The CDR3 loop spans 13 amino acids.

The J gene is TRBJ2-7, the V gene TRBV18, with D possibly matching TRBD1 (7 bases). Germline loops: CDR1 KGHSH, CDR2 LQKENI. Trimming stripped 3 bases from V and 2 bases from J, with 14 bases between. The CDR3 extends over 15 amino acids. The CDR3 sequence is CASSPVAGGTYEQYF. CDR3 sequence (DNA): TGTGCCAGCTCACCGGTGGCAGGGGGGACCTACGAGCAGTACTTC.

The CDR3 sequence is CASSESWLNEQFF. DNA of the CDR3: TGTGCCAGCAGTGAAAGCTGGCTCAATGAGCAGTTCTTC. The rearrangement joins TRBV6-1 to TRBJ2-1; D gene uncertain. The V gene lost 2 bases and the J gene lost 6 bases, with 8 bases spanning the gap. The germline CDR1 and CDR2 sequences are MNHNS and SASEGT. CDR3 size: 13 residues.

The gene calls are TRBV29-1 and TRBJ1-2; D is undetermined. V lost 3 bases, J lost 4 bases, and 12 bases lay in between. The CDR3 length is 13 residues. The germline V gene encodes CDR1 SQVTM and CDR2 ANQGSEA. The CDR3 bases are TGCAGCGTTGAGGAGCAGACTATCTATGGCTACACCTTC. Its translation is CSVEEQTIYGYTF.

The chain uses TRBV30 and TRBJ2-3; TRBD2 is a possible D gene (6 bases). Between the trimmed V and J ends, which lost 4 bases and 6 bases, there was a span of 23 bases. Looked up from germline, CDR1 is GTSNPN and CDR2 is SVGIG (reference sequence). The CDR3 loop spans 16 amino acids. CDR3 loop: CAWTAYSRWRDDTQYF. The CDR3 DNA reads TGTGCCTGGACCGCGTACAGCCGTTGGCGGGACGATACGCAGTATTTT.

The chain is built from TRBV5-6 and TRBJ2-1, with unresolved D. The CDR3 covers 15 residues. CDR1 is SGHDT, CDR2 YYEEEE, per germline. V lost 3 bases and J 5 bases, leaving 15 bases between the germline ends. The CDR3 here is CASSSSVAGHNEQFF. CDR3 DNA sequence: TGTGCCAGCAGCTCCTCCGTAGCAGGACACAATGAGCAGTTCTTC.

The chain carries TRBV10-3 and TRBJ2-7; 12 nucleotides align to TRBD2. The germline gives CDR1 ENHRY, CDR2 SYGVKD. The CDR3 covers 17 residues. J lost 6 bases, V lost 0 bases, and 9 bases had no gene match. The CDR3, as DNA: TGTGCCATCAGTGAGTCAAGGACTAGCGGGATAATGCGCGAGCAGTACTTC. Translation: CAISESRTSGIMREQYF.

In this sample, this clone turned up once. The V call is TRBV18, the J call TRBJ2-1; a weak D match, TRBD2 (6 bases). CDR3 length: 15 residues. The V end was cut by 3 bases, the J end by 4 bases, with 13 bases between. From germline, CDR1 is KGHSH and CDR2 LQKENI. The DNA of the CDR3 is TGTGCCAGCTCACCTTCTCGGGAGAATTACAATGAGCAGTTCTTC. It specifies CASSPSRENYNEQFF.

The genes are TRBV28 and TRBJ2-2; D call uncertain. Germline V gives CDR1 MDHEN, CDR2 SYDVKM. Trimming stripped 5 bases from V and 5 bases from J, with 12 bases between. The CDR3 spans 14 residues. CDR3 residues: CASSPRMVTGELFF. CDR3 nucleotide sequence: TGTGCCAGCAGTCCCCGGATGGTAACCGGGGAGCTGTTTTTT.

The gene calls are TRBV4-1 and TRBJ2-1; 12 bases map to TRBD2. CDR3 length: 17 amino acids. Germline lookup yields CDR1 MGHRA and CDR2 YSYEKL. With 0 bases clipped from V and 4 bases from J, the junction kept 4 bases outside the gene matches. The CDR3 loop is CASSQDELAGGYNEQFF. The CDR3 nucleotides are TGCGCCAGCAGCCAAGATGAGCTAGCGGGAGGGTACAATGAGCAGTTCTTC.

The V and J genes are TRBV9 and TRBJ2-1; 10 bases map to TRBD2. The CDR3 is made up of 16 amino acids. In germline, CDR1 is SGDLS, CDR2 YYNGEE. The V segment lost 3 bases and the J segment 2 bases; nucleotides outside the gene matches: 5. As DNA, the CDR3 is TGTGCCAGCAGCGCAATAGCGGGAGGACCCTACAATGAGCAGTTCTTC. Translated, it gives CASSAIAGGPYNEQFF.

The genes are TRBV19 and TRBJ2-3; D possibly corresponds to TRBD1 (5 bases). The germline V gene has CDR1 LNHDA and CDR2 SQIVND (reference sequence). The CDR3 length is 13 residues. The V end was cut by 8 bases, the J end by 1 base, with 10 bases between. As DNA, the CDR3 is TGTGCCAGTCAGGGCTTAGGCACAGATACGCAGTATTTT. Translated, it gives CASQGLGTDTQYF. Drawing the rest from reference TRBV19 and TRBJ2-3, the complete variable domain is DGGITQSPKYLFRKEGQNVTLSCEQNLNHDAMYWYRQDPGQGLRLIYYSQIVNDFQKGDIAEGYSVSREKKESFPLTVTSAQKNPTAFYLCASQGLGTDTQYFGPGTRLTVL.

This clone occurred many times. Other DNA sequences in the sample encode the same CDR3. The CDR3 DNA reads as TGTGCCAGCTCACCAAAGGAGACCCAGTACTTC. Translation gives CASSPKETQYF. This sequence joins TRBV18 and TRBJ2-5; D is undetermined. The CDR3 runs 11 residues. CDR1 and CDR2 from the germline V gene are KGHSH and LQKENI. Trimming left V 2 bases short and J 5 bases short, with 3 bases between.

The chain is built from TRBV14 and TRBJ1-5; D gene ambiguous. The CDR3 contains 13 residues. CDR1 and CDR2 from the germline V gene are SGHDN and FVKESK. Trimming shortened V by 1 base and J by 4 bases, and 5 bases separated the two germline ends. The CDR3 region is CASSQGPNQPQHF. In DNA form, the CDR3 reads TGTGCCAGCAGCCAAGGACCGAATCAGCCCCAGCATTTT.

CDR3 loop: CASSPTGNYGYTF. CDR3 DNA: TGCGCCAGCAGCCCGACTGGGAACTATGGCTACACCTTC. This chain connects TRBV5-1 to TRBJ1-2, with D hard to call. CDR1 is SGHRS, CDR2 YFSETQ, per germline. This CDR3 spans 13 amino acids. V gave up 4 bases and J gave up 2 bases, with 9 bases separating them.

This chain links TRBV18 with TRBJ2-3; D is unclear. Germline lookup yields CDR1 KGHSH and CDR2 LQKENI. CDR3 length equals 13 residues. With 3 bases removed from V and 4 bases from J, the gap between germline ends came to 8 bases. For the CDR3, the DNA is TGTGCCAGCTCACCGATTTATTCAGATACGCAGTATTTT. This sequence encodes CASSPIYSDTQYF.

The V call is TRBV20-1, the J call TRBJ2-1, with 10 bases matching TRBD2. The J segment lost 12 bases and the V segment lost 3 bases, leaving 2 bases of the junction unmatched. The CDR3 runs to 11 residues. Germline V gene sequence: CDR1 DFQATT, CDR2 SNEGSKA (reference sequence). CDR3 sequence: CSARRTSGQFF. DNA of the CDR3: TGCAGTGCTAGGAGGACTAGCGGGCAGTTCTTC.

The chain joins TRBV10-3 to TRBJ1-4; TRBD1 matches 7 bases. Germline V CDR1 and CDR2: ENHRY, SYGVKD. V lost 0 bases to trimming and J lost 7 bases; unmatched junction nucleotides: 2. CDR3 length equals 14 residues. CDR3 protein: CAISESGGLEKLFF. DNA for the CDR3: TGTGCCATCAGTGAGTCAGGGGGCCTTGAAAAACTGTTTTTT.

The chain uses TRBV25-1 and TRBJ2-3; D unresolved. This CDR3 comprises 15 residues. Trimming cost V 2 bases and J 0 bases, with 9 bases left between them. Germline lookup yields CDR1 MGHDK and CDR2 SYGVNS. CDR3 nucleotides: TGTGCCAGCAGTGAACCCGGGCCTAGCACAGATACGCAGTATTTT. Its translation: CASSEPGPSTDTQYF.

J is TRBJ1-2 and V is TRBV11-2; no clear D gene. The V end was cut by 6 bases, the J end by 6 bases, with 8 bases between. The CDR3 consists of 11 residues. Germline V gene sequence: CDR1 SGHAT, CDR2 FQNNGV. In nucleotides, the CDR3 is TGTGCCAGCAGGGTGAACGATGGCTACACCTTC. Translated: CASRVNDGYTF. The full variable domain, with the rest looked up from reference TRBV11-2 and TRBJ1-2, is EAGVAQSPRYKIIEKRQSVAFWCNPISGHATLYWYQQILGQGPKLLIQFQNNGVVDDSQLPKDRFSAERLKGVDSTLKIQPAKLEDSAVYLCASRVNDGYTFGSGTRLTVV.

As concerns this clone: Other DNA sequences of this sample code for an identical CDR3. V gene TRBV29-1 combines with J gene TRBJ2-3, with D perhaps TRBD1 or TRBD2 (5 bases each). Trimming pared 1 base from V and 1 base from J, leaving 9 bases between. The CDR3 runs to 14 residues. In germline, CDR1 is SQVTM, CDR2 ANQGSEA. CDR3 DNA sequence: TGCAGCGTTGAAGGGGGGACCCGCACAGATACGCAGTATTTT. It yields the protein CSVEGGTRTDTQYF.

The rearrangement links TRBV7-9 to TRBJ1-5, with 7 bases matching TRBD1. Germline-derived CDR1 and CDR2 are SEHNR and FQNEAQ (reference sequence). After removal of 5 bases from V and 4 bases from J, the junction contained 8 bases not matched to a gene. This CDR3 is built from 15 residues. The CDR3 sequence is CASSADRVGNQPQHF. The CDR3 DNA sequence: TGTGCCAGCAGCGCCGACAGGGTGGGAAATCAGCCCCAGCATTTT.

The chain uses TRBV5-4 and TRBJ1-5; no clear D. The V and J ends lost 4 bases and 9 bases respectively, with 11 bases between them. The CDR3 covers 12 residues. CDR1 SGHNT and CDR2 YYREEE come from the germline V gene (reference sequence). CDR3 in DNA: TGTGCCAGCAGCGCCGGCGCCGGGCCCCAGCATTTT. As protein: CASSAGAGPQHF.

J is TRBJ2-3 and V is TRBV5-6; no firm D call. V was clipped by 0 bases and J by 4 bases, with 9 bases between them. This CDR3 is built from 14 residues. Germline CDR1 and CDR2: SGHDT and YYEEEE. The CDR3 DNA follows: TGTGCCAGCAGCTTGGTGGCTTCTGCAGATACGCAGTATTTT. Residues: CASSLVASADTQYF.

The V call is TRBV28, the J call TRBJ1-5; TRBD1 matches 8 bases. With V trimmed by 6 bases and J by 5 bases, 9 bases remained unmatched. CDR3 length: 15 residues. Germline loops: CDR1 MDHEN, CDR2 SYDVKM. The CDR3 protein is CASRGPGQAYQPQHF. CDR3 DNA: TGTGCCAGCAGGGGCCCGGGACAGGCTTATCAGCCCCAGCATTTT. Together with reference TRBV28 and TRBJ1-5, the CDR3 gives the full variable domain: DVKVTQSSRYLVKRTGEKVFLECVQDMDHENMFWYRQDPGLGLRLIYFSYDVKMKEKGDIPEGYSVSREKKERFSLILESASTNQTSMYLCASRGPGQAYQPQHFGDGTRLSIL.

J is TRBJ2-2 and V is TRBV10-3; D gene uncertain. V dropped 2 bases and J dropped 8 bases, with 12 bases sitting between them. Germline CDR1 and CDR2: ENHRY and SYGVKD. The CDR3 has 14 residues. CDR3 in amino acids: CAISEAAPTGELFF. The CDR3, as DNA: TGTGCCATCAGTGAGGCGGCACCTACGGGGGAGCTGTTTTTT.

The V gene is TRBV11-2, the J gene TRBJ1-2, with TRBD1 as a possible D gene (6 bases). Germline V lookup: CDR1 SGHAT, CDR2 FQNNGV. Trimming pared 5 bases from V and 4 bases from J, leaving 29 bases between. The CDR3 covers 19 residues. In DNA, the CDR3 is TGTGCCAGCAGCGTAAGACAGGCAGGACAGAAAATTATTTGCTATGGCTACACCTTC. Translating it yields CASSVRQAGQKIICYGYTF.

The CDR3 is CASSQDRGWDQPQHF. As DNA, the CDR3 is TGTGCCAGCTCACAGGACAGGGGGTGGGATCAGCCCCAGCATTTT. The chain employs TRBV18 and TRBJ1-5; 10 bases are a match to TRBD1. This CDR3 comprises 15 residues. Germline CDR1 and CDR2: KGHSH and LQKENI. The ends lost 4 bases at V and 5 bases at J; junction bases unmatched: 5.

This chain joins TRBV5-1 and TRBJ2-7; 14 bases line up with TRBD2. The V and J ends lost 0 bases and 6 bases, in that order; junction bases with no gene match: 2. The CDR3 runs 15 residues. Germline-derived CDR1 and CDR2 are SGHRS and YFSETQ. The CDR3 sequence is CASSLAGTSGSEQYF. The DNA for the CDR3 is TGCGCCAGCAGCTTGGCCGGGACTAGCGGGAGCGAGCAGTACTTC.